This T cell receptor beta chain is from a study of regulatory T cells in long-lasting Graves disease. Across the whole study: Persistent cases were those of Graves' disease that involved over 5 years of antithyroid drugs with positive TSH receptor antibodies.

CDR3 size: 14 residues. Trimming removed 5 bases at V and 0 bases at J, with 14 bases between. CDR1 SQVTM and CDR2 ANQGSEA come from the germline V gene. Sample time point: persistent/refractory GD, antithyroid drugs over 5 years with positive TRAb. The TCR library used RNA extracted from PBMCs. Arm-PCR of CDR3 regions and iRepertoire HTBI primers were the basis on which TCR beta libraries were built. TCRdb redid the calling of the multiplex PCR reads with MiXCR, one entry per CDR3 protein. Of about 470,000 distinct CDR3 sequences listed, about 20% are singletons. The TCR was taken from a female donor with Graves disease. The sample here was peripheral blood mononuclear cells (PBMCs), taken when the disease was refractory, from a patient treated with antithyroid drugs. The chain joins TRBV29-1 to TRBJ2-7, with D possibly TRBD2 on 6 matching bases. The CDR3 DNA reads as TGCAGCGTTTCCCCGGCGGGAATCTCCTACGAGCAGTACTTC. Amino acids: CSVSPAGISYEQYF.